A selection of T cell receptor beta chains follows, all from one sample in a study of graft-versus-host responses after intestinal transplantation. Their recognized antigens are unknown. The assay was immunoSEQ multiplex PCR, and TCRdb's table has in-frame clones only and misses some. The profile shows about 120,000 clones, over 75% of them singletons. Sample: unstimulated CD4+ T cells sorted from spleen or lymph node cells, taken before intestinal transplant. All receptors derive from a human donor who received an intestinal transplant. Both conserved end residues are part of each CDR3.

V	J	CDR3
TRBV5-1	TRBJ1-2	CASSFYETDTRGYTF
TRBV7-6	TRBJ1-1	CASSALQGQAFF
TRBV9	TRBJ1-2	CASSVEVGGPSGYTF
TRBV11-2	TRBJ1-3	CASSLLRNTIYF
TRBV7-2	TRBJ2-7	CASSLGTVSSYEQYF
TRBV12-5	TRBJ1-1	CASGLTLTGGYTEAFF
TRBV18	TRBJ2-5	CASSPPGLAGVETQYF
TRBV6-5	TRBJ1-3	CASSYYGTGGNTIYF
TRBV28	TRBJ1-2	CASAPGTPYGYTF
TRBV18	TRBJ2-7	CASSPRQAYEQYF
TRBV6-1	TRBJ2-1	CASSEYGSLVNEQFF
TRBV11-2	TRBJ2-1	CASSGGRQGGDNEQFF
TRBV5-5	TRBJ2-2	CASSYPNKGTGELFF
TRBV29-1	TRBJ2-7	CSVQGSHEQYF
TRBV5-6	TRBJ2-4	CASSAQRGLAKNIQYF
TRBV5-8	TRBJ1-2	CASSSRDRLVRTF
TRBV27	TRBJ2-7	CASSRTFSSYEQYF
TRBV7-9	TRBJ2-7	CASSSTHGQSYEQYF
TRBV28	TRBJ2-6	CASRFGQDISGANVLTF
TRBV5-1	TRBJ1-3	CASSILAGGSGNTIYF
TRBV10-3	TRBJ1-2	CATFRNNYGYTF